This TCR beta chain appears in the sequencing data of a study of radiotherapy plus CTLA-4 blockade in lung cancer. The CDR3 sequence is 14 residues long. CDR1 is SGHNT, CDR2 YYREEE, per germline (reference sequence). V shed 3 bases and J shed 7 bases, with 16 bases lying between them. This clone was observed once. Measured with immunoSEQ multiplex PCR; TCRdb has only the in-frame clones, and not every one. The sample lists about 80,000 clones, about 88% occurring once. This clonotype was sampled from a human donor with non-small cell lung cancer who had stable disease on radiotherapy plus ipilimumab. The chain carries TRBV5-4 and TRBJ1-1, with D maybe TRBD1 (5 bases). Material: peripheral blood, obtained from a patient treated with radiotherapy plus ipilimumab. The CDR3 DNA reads TGTGCCAGCAGCTGGGGGAACCAGATAGTTGAAGCTTTCTTT. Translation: CASSWGNQIVEAFF.